The rows below give T cell receptor beta chains drawn from one sample of a study of blood T cell repertoires in COVID-19. TCRdb keeps only in-frame clones here, not all; method: immunoSEQ multiplex PCR. The repertoire consists of 100,000 or so clones, with around 90% occurring once and the leading ten covering 15% to 20%. The sample was peripheral blood. The source is a man aged 45 to 65 with acute or convalescent COVID-19. The CDR3 runs from the conserved cysteine through the conserved F or W. The order of the fields is V gene, J gene, D gene, CDR3 protein. The D gene is left open where the match is weak.

TRBV27,TRBJ2-5,-,CASSADGGGGETQYF
TRBV6-2/TRBV6-3,TRBJ1-2,TRBD1,CASSRDRGITYGYTF
TRBV6-8,TRBJ1-3,-,CASSYRFGGRFYGNTIYF
TRBV27,TRBJ1-1,-,CASRFTGRINTEAFF
TRBV5-6,TRBJ1-5,-,CASSSRQVYSNQPQHF
TRBV12-3/TRBV12-4,TRBJ1-1,-,CASSLSGNTEAFF
TRBV5-1,TRBJ1-1,-,CASSFADTNTEAFF
TRBV7-6,TRBJ2-7,TRBD1,CASSPGQAGNISTEQYF
TRBV5-1,TRBJ1-4,-,CASSLVGGEKLFF
TRBV4-2,TRBJ2-2,-,CASSQDGLAGGELFF
TRBV9,TRBJ1-3,-,CASSREGSGNTIYF
TRBV7-9,TRBJ1-4,-,CASSQDGATNEKLFF
TRBV5-4,TRBJ2-2,-,CASSPRGPNTGELFF
TRBV28,TRBJ1-4,TRBD1,CASSLVAGGGEKLFF